This TCR beta chain was captured by sequencing in a study of early T cells in non-severe SARS-CoV-2 infection. Study in general: Sequenced material consisted of bulk RNA (from unsorted whole blood), and chains were unpaired.

Trimming stripped 5 bases from V and 4 bases from J, with 18 bases between. Germline values: CDR1 KGHDR, CDR2 SFDVKD. This CDR3 is 16 amino acids long. Individually, cDNA molecules had unique molecular identifiers attached to them. From the 5' RACE reads, TCRdb called clonotypes with MiXCR, one entry per CDR3 protein. The sample comprises tens of thousands of distinct CDR3 sequences, about 10% of which are singletons, and around 5.5% rests with the top ten. General study points: CD4 and private specificities were missed by VDJdb matching, which favored anti-spike CD8 responses.

This clonotype was seen a single time. The antigen remains unidentified. Sequencing input: whole blood. The receptor was derived from an adult who was a healthcare worker with PCR-confirmed SARS-CoV-2 infection or an uninfected control (not recorded which). The chain couples TRBV24-1 to TRBJ2-3, with D possibly matching TRBD2 (5 bases). CDR3 sequence (DNA): TGTGCCACCAGTGTATCGCAAAGAGGGCAAGCAGATACGCAGTATTTT. It encodes CATSVSQRGQADTQYF.